This TCR beta chain was recovered during a study of cytomegalovirus exposure and HLA in healthy donors. About the research overall: Previous work identified 90 million to 130 million unique TCR beta sequences from around 200 million T cells.

Findings of the study overall: Within the data, a cluster of highly shared sequence variants was likely a sequencing artifact.

This clone was seen only once. The target antigen is unknown. The PCR ran on 60 Vbeta and 13 Jbeta primers. Some clones are missing from TCRdb's copy, which holds only in-frame ones; the method was immunoSEQ multiplex PCR. The sample consists of about 200,000 clones, 82% of them appearing once. This TCR was sampled from a boy aged 2 to 10 in good health and CMV-seronegative. The source material was PBMCs.

CDR3 sequence: CASSFVSKETQYF. The CDR3 DNA is TGTGCCAGCAGCTTTGTGTCTAAAGAGACCCAGTACTTC. The rearrangement links TRBV5-5 to TRBJ2-5; D not certain. V lost 2 bases, J lost 3 bases, and 8 bases lay in between. The CDR3 loop spans 13 amino acids. CDR1 is SGHKS, CDR2 YYEKEE, per germline (reference sequence).